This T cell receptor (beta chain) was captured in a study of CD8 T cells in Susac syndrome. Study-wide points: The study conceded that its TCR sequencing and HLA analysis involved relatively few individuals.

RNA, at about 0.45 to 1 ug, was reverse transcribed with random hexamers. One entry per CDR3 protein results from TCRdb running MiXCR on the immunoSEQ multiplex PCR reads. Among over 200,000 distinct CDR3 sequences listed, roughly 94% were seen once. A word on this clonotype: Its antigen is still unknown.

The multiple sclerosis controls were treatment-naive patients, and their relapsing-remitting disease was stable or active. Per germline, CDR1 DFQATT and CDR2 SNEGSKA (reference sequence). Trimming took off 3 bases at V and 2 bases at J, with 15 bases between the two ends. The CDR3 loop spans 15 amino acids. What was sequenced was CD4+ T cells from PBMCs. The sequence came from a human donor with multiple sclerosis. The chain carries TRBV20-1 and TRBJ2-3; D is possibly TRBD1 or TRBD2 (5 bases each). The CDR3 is CSARATGAATDTQYF. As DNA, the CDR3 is TGCAGTGCTAGGGCCACCGGGGCGGCCACAGATACGCAGTATTTT.